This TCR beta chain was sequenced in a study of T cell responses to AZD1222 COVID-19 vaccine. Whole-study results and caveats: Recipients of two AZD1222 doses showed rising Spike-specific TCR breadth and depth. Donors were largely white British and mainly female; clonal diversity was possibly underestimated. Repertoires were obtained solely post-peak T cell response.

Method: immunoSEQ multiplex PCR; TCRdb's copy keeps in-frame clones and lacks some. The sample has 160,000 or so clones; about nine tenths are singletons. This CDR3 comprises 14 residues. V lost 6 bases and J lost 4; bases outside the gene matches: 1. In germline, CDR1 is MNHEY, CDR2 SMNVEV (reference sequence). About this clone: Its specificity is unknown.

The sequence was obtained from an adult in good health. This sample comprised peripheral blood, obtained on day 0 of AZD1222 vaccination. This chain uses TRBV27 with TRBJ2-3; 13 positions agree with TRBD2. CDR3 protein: CASRLAGGPDTQYF. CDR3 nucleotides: TGTGCCAGCAGACTAGCGGGGGGGCCAGATACGCAGTATTTT.